The clone carrying this T cell receptor (beta chain) occurred a few times. The antigen remains unidentified. Cultured CD4+ T-cell DNA underwent Oncomine TCR Beta short-read sequencing. TCRdb ran MiXCR on the PCR reads and lists one entry per CDR3 protein. The repertoire holds 9,500 to 11,000 distinct CDR3 sequences, with just over 70% as singletons. The entry originates in a study of vaccination and CD4 T cells after COVID-19. Study-level information: Each convalescent patient was PCR positive for SARS-CoV-2 on nasal swab; nine or ten cases were mild and one severe. Median time from second vaccine dose to sampling was 72 days (14 to 241). Overlapping SARS-CoV-2, HCoV-NL63, HCoV-OC43 and HCoV-229E spike peptides stimulated the cells. Findings of the study overall: The median number of SARS-CoV-2-reactive clonotypes increased from around 20 to 38, a change that did not reach significance.

The treatment was: approximately nine-day PBMC culture with coronavirus spike peptide pools or control peptides (ViraFEST assay). The CDR3 consists of 14 residues. The germline CDR1 and CDR2 sequences are MNHEY and SVGAGI. Germline trimming cut 2 bases from V and 4 bases from J; bases unmatched to any gene: 3. Sequenced material: CD4+ T cells from blood, cultured in vitro. The chain uses TRBV6-5 and TRBJ1-1; TRBD1 matches 8 bases. The receptor was derived from a human donor who had recovered from COVID-19. CDR3 protein: CASSYTGGGTEAFF. In nucleotides, the CDR3 is TGTGCCAGCAGTTACACAGGGGGAGGCACTGAAGCTTTCTTT.